Listed here is a single T cell receptor beta chain. Antigen: not known. These data come from a study of OX40 agonist ivuxolimab in advanced cancers. Looking at the study overall: Patients undergoing dose escalation presented with hepatocellular carcinoma, melanoma, renal cell or head and neck cancer. Partial responses occurred in three patients (one hepatocellular carcinoma, two cutaneous melanoma).

Points from the study as a whole: Patients who responded partially at 0.1-3.0 mg/kg showed clonal expansion ranking among the lowest. Expanded clones belonging to CD8+ T cells outnumbered, on average, those of CD4+.

CDR1 and CDR2 from the germline V gene are SQVTM and ANQGSEA. Deletions cut 0 bases from V and 7 bases from J, with 7 bases between. CDR3 length: 12 residues. Produced via immunoSEQ multiplex PCR; TCRdb's table is partial and in-frame only. Of under 40,000 clones listed, less than 90% are singletons. Source: CD4+ or CD8+ T cells sorted from blood, taken in a trial of the OX40 agonist ivuxolimab. V is TRBV29-1 and J is TRBJ2-1; D is unresolved. This sequence was found in an adult with an advanced solid tumor such as melanoma, head and neck, liver or kidney cancer. The CDR3 sequence is CSVEDLGNEQFF. The DNA for the CDR3 is TGCAGCGTTGAAGATCTTGGTAATGAGCAGTTCTTC.